The clone carrying this T cell receptor beta chain was observed at least ten times. Its specificity is not known. The CDR3 extends over 16 amino acids. With V trimmed by 6 bases and J by 2 bases, 9 bases remained unmatched. Germline V gives CDR1 MNHNS, CDR2 SASEGT. This entry belongs to a study of T-cell reconstitution after alpha-beta-depleted transplantation in children. Points from the study as a whole: Surviving recipient cells, namely T cells and thymic progenitors, were the source of high day-60 TCRbeta diversity in some patients. The main origin of T-cell counts and diversity one year after transplant was newly produced T cells. As was reported, about two months after transplant, alpha-beta T cells came from several hundred expanded graft clones.

Preparing the TCRbeta library involved the use of unique molecular identifiers. TCRdb processed the PCR reads anew with MiXCR; each CDR3 protein has one entry. The sample has about 260,000 distinct CDR3 sequences; approximately 10% are singletons. J is TRBJ1-4 and V is TRBV6-1; 7 bases map to TRBD1. The clonotype was recovered from a male patient under 10 years old who had a stem cell transplant for chronic granulomatous disease, so the T cells may come from the graft donor. Sample: peripheral blood, taken 180 days after TCRalphabeta/CD19-depleted stem cell transplant. DNA of the CDR3: TGTGCCAGCAGCAGGGGGGGTTATAGCACTAATGAAAAACTGTTTTTT. It yields the protein CASSRGGYSTNEKLFF.